This TCR beta chain was retrieved from a study of cytotoxic CD8 clonotypes in ibrutinib-treated CLL. General study points: T-cell clonality at baseline went above that of age-matched healthy donors and rose and fell with circulating CD8+ T-cell counts.

Some clones are missing from TCRdb's copy, which holds only in-frame ones; the method was immunoSEQ multiplex PCR. The sample holds 200,000 or so clones, just under 80% seen once. Germline V gives CDR1 SGHNT, CDR2 YENEEA. Deletions cut 1 base from V and 4 bases from J, with 10 bases between. The CDR3 spans 14 residues. Comments on this clone: Its specificity is not known.

This receptor was taken from a human donor with chronic lymphocytic leukemia. Specimen: PBMCs, collected after 12 months of ibrutinib treatment. The rearrangement joins TRBV11-3 to TRBJ1-1; possible D gene TRBD1, 5 bases. The CDR3 loop reads CASSLGGSVTEAFF. DNA of the CDR3: TGTGCCAGCAGCTTAGGGGGCTCGGTCACTGAAGCTTTCTTT.